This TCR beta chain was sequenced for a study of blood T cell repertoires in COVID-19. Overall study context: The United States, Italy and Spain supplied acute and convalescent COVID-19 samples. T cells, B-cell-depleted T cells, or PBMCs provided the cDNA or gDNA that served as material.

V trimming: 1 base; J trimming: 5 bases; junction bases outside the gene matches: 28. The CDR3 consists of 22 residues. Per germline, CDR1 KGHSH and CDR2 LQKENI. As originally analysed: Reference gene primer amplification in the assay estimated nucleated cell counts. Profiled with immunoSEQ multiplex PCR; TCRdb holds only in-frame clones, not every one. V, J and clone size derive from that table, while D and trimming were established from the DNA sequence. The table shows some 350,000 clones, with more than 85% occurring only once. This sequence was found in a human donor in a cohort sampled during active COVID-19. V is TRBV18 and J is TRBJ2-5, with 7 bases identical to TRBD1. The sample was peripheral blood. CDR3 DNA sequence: TGTGCCAGCTCACCACGGAGGAAACCCGCCGGGGATATCCGGGACAGCGAGGAGACCCAGTACTTC. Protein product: CASSPRRKPAGDIRDSEETQYF.